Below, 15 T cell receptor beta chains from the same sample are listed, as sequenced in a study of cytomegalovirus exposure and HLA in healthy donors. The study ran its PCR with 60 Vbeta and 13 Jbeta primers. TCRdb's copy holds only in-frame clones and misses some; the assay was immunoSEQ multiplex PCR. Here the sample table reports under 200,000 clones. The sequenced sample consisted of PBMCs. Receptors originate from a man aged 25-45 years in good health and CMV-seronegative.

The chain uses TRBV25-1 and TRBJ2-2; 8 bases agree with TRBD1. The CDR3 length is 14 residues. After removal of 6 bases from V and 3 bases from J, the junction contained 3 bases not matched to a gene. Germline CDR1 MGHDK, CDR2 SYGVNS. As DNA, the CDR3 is TGTGCCAGCAGCTCAGGGGGCGACACCGGGGAGCTGTTTTTT. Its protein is CASSSGGDTGELFF. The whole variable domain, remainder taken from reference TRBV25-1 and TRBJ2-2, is EADIYQTPRYLVIGTGKKITLECSQTMGHDKMYWYQQDPGMELHLIHYSYGVNSTEKGDLSSESTVSRIRTEHFPLTLESARPSHTSQYLCASSSGGDTGELFFGEGSRLTVL.

The CDR3 region is CASSSRDFTGELFF. CDR3 nucleotides: TGTGCCAGCAGCTCAAGGGACTTCACCGGGGAGCTGTTTTTT. The chain has TRBV7-8 and TRBJ2-2; D might be TRBD2 (6 bases). Germline V gives CDR1 SGHVS, CDR2 FQNEAQ. Trimming shortened V by 4 bases and J by 4 bases, and 10 bases separated the two germline ends. The CDR3 extends over 14 amino acids.

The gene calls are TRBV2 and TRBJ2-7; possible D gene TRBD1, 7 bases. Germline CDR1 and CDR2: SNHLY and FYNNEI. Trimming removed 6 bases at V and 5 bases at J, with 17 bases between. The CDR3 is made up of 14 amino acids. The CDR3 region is CASRGGQVVNEQYF. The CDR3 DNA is TGTGCCAGCAGGGGAGGACAGGTGGTAAACGAGCAGTACTTC.

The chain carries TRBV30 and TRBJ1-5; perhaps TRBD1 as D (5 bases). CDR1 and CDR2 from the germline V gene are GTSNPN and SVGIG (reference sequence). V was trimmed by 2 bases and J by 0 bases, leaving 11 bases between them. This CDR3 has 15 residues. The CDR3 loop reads CAWSPVGDSNQPQHF. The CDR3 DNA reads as TGTGCCTGGAGTCCAGTAGGGGATAGCAATCAGCCCCAGCATTTT. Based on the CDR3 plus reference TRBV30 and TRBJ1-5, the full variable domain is SQTIHQWPATLVQPVGSPLSLECTVEGTSNPNLYWYRQAAGRGLQLLFYSVGIGQISSEVPQNLSASRPQDRQFILSSKKLLLSDSGFYLCAWSPVGDSNQPQHFGDGTRLSIL.

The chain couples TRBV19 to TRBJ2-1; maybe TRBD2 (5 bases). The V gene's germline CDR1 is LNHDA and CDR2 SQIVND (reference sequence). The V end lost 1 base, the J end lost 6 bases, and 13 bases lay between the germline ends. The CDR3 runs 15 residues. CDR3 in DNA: TGTGCCAGTAGTATAGGGACTCGGTCAGTCAATGAGCAGTTCTTC. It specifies CASSIGTRSVNEQFF.

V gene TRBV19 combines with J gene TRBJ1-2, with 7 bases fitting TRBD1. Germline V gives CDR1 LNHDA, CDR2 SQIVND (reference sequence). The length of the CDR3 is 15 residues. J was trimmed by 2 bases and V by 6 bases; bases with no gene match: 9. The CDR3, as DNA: TGTGCCAGTAGATGGGGGCCGACAGGGAACTATGGCTACACCTTC. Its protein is CASRWGPTGNYGYTF.

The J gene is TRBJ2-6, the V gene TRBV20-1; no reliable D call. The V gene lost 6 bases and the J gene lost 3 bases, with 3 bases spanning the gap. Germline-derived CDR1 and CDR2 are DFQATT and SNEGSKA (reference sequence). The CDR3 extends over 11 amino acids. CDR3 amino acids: CSASGANVLTF. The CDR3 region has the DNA TGCAGTGCGAGTGGGGCCAACGTCCTGACTTTC.

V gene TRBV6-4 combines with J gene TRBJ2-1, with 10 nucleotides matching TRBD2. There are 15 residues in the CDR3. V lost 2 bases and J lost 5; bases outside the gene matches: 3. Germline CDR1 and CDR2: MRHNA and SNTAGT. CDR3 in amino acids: CASSDGGTSDNEQFF. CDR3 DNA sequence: TGTGCCAGCAGTGACGGTGGGACTAGCGACAATGAGCAGTTCTTC.

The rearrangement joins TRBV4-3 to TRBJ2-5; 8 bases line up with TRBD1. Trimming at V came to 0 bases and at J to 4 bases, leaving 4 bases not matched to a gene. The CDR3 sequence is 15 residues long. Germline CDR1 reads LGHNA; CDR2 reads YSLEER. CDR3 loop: CASSQDPQGGETQYF. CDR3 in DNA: TGCGCCAGCAGCCAAGACCCACAGGGGGGAGAGACCCAGTACTTC.

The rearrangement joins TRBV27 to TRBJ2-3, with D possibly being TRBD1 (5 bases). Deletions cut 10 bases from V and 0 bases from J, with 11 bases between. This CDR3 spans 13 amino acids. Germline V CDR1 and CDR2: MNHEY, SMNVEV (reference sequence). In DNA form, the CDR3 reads TGTGCCATTGGGCGACAGAGCACAGATACGCAGTATTTT. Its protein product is CAIGRQSTDTQYF.

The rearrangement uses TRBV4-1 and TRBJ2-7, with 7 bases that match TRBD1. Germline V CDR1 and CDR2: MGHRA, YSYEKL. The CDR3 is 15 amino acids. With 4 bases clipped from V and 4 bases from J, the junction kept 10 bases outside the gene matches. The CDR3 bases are TGCGCCAGCAGCCCCTCAGCCACAGGGGCGTACGAGCAGTACTTC. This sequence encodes CASSPSATGAYEQYF.

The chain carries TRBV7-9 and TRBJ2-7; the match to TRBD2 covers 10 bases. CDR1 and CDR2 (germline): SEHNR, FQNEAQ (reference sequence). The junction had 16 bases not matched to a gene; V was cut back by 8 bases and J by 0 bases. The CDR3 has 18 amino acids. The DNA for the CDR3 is TGTGCCAGCCGCCCACCGCTCAGAACTAGCGGGACCTCCTACGAGCAGTACTTC. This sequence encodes CASRPPLRTSGTSYEQYF.

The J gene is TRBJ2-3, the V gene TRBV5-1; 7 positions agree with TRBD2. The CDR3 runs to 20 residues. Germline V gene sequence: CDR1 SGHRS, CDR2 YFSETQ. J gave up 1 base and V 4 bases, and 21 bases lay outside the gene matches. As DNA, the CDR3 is TGCGCCAGCAGCGTGGGGTGGAGAGGACTAGACATGTTCGGCACAGATACGCAGTATTTT. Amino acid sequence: CASSVGWRGLDMFGTDTQYF. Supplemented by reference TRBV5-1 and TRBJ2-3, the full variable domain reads KAGVTQTPRYLIKTRGQQVTLSCSPISGHRSVSWYQQTPGQGLQFLFEYFSETQRNKGNFPGRFSGRQFSNSRSEMNVSTLELGDSALYLCASSVGWRGLDMFGTDTQYFGPGTRLTVL.

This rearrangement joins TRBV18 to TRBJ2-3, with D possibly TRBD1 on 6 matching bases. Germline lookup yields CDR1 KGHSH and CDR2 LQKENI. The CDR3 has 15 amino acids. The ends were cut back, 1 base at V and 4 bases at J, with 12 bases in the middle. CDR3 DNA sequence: TGTGCCAGCTCACCACTTTGGACAGATTCAGATACGCAGTATTTT. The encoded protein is CASSPLWTDSDTQYF. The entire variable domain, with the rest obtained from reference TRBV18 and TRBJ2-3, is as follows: NAGVMQNPRHLVRRRGQEARLRCSPMKGHSHVYWYRQLPEEGLKFMVYLQKENIIDESGMPKERFSAEFPKEGPSILRIQQVVRGDSAAYFCASSPLWTDSDTQYFGPGTRLTVL.

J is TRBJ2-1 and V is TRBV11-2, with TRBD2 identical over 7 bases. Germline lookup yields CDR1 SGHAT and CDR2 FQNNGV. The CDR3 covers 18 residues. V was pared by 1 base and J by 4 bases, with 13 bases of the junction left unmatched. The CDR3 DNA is TGTGCCAGCAGCTTAGCCCCTCCAGCTAGCGGATTTTACAATGAGCAGTTCTTC. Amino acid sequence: CASSLAPPASGFYNEQFF.